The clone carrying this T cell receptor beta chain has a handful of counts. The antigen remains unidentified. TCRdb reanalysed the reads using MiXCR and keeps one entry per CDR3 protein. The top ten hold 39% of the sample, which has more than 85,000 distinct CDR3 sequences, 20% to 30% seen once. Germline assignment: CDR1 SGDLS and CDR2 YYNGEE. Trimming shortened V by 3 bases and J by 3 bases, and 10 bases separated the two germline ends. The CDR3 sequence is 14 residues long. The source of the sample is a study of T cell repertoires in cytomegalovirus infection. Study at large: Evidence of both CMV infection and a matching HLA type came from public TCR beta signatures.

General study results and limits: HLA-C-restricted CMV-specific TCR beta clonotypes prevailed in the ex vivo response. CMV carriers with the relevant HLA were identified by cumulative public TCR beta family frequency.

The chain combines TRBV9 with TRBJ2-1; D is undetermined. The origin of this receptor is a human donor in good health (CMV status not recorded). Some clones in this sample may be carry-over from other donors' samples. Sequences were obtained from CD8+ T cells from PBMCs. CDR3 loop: CASSAEVNYNEQFF. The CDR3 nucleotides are TGTGCCAGCAGCGCAGAGGTTAACTACAATGAGCAGTTCTTC.